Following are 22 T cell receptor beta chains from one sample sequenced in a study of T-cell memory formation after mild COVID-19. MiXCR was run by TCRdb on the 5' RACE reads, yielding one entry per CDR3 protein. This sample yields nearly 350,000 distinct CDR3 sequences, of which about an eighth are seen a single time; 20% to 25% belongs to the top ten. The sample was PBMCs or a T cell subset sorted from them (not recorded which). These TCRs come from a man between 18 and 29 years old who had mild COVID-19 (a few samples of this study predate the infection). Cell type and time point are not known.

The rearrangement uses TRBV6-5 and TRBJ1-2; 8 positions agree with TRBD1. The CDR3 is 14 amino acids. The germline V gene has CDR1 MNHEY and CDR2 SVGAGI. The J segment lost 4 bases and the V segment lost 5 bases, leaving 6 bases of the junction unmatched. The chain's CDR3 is CASSQRTGSYGYTF. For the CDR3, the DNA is TGTGCCAGCAGTCAAAGGACAGGGAGCTATGGCTACACCTTC.

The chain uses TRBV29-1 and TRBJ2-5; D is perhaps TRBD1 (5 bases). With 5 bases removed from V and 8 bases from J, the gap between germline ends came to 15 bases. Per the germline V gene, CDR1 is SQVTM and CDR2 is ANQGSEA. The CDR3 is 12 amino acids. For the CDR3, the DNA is TGCAGCGTTCAAGGGGAAAAGGAAACCCAGTACTTC. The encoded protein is CSVQGEKETQYF.

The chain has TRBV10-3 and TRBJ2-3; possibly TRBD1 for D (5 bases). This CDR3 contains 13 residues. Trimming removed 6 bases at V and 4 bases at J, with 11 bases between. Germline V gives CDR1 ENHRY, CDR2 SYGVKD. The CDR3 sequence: CAISPRDPDTQYF. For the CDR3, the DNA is TGTGCCATCAGCCCCAGGGATCCAGATACGCAGTATTTT.

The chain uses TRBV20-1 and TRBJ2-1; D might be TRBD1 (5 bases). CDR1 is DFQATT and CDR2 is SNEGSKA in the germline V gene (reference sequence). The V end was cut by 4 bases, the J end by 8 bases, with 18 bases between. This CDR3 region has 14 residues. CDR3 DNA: TGCAGTGCTACTTCAGGGCTTGCGCCGGATGAGCAGTTCTTC. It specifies CSATSGLAPDEQFF.

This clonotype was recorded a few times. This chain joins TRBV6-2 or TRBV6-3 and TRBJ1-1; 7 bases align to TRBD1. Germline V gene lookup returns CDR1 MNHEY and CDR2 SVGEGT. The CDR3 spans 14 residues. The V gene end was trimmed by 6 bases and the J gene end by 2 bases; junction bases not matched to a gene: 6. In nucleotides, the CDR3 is TGTGCCAGCAGCTCCGACAGGGCCAACACTGAAGCTTTCTTT. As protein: CASSSDRANTEAFF.

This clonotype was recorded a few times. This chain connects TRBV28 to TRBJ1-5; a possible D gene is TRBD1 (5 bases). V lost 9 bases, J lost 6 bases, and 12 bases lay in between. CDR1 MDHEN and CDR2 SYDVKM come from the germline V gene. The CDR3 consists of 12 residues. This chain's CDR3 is CARGDGVQPQHF. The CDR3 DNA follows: TGTGCCAGAGGGGACGGCGTTCAGCCCCAGCATTTT.

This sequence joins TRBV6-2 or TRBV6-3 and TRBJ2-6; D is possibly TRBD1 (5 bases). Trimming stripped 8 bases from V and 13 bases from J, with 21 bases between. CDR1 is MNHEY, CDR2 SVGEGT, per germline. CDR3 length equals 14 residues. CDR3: CASSQGRRIGVLTF. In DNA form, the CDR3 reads TGTGCCAGCTCCCAGGGTCGCCGAATCGGAGTCCTGACTTTC.

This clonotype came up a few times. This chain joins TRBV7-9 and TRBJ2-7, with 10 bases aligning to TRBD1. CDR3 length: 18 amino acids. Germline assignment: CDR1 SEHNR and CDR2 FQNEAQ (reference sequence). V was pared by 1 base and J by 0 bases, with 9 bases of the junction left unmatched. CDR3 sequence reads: CASSLDLGDRGSSYEQYV. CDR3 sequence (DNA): TGTGCCAGCAGCTTAGATCTCGGGGACAGGGGCAGCTCCTACGAGCAGTACGTC.

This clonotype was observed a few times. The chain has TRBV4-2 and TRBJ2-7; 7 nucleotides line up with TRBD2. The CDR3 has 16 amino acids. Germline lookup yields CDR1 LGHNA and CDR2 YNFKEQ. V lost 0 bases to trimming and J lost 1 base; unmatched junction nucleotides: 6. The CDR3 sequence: CASSQEVAGGSYEQYV. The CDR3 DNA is TGTGCCAGCAGCCAAGAAGTAGCGGGCGGATCCTACGAGCAGTACGTC.

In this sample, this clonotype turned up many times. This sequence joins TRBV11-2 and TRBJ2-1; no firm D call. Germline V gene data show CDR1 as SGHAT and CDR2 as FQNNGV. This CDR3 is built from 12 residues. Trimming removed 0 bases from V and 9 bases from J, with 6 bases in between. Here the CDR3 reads CASSLDRGEQFF. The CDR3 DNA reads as TGTGCCAGCAGCTTAGATCGAGGTGAGCAGTTCTTC.

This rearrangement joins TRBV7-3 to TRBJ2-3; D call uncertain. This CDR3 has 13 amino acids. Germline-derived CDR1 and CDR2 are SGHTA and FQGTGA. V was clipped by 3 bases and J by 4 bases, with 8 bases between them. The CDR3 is CASSFNVADTQYF. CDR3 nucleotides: TGTGCCAGCAGCTTTAACGTCGCAGATACGCAGTATTTT.

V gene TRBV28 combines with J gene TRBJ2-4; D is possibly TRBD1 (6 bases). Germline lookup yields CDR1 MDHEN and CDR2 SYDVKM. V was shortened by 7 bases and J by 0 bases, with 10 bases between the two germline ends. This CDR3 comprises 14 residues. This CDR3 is CASTWGLAKNIQYF. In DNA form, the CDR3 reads TGTGCCAGCACCTGGGGGCTAGCCAAAAACATTCAGTACTTC.

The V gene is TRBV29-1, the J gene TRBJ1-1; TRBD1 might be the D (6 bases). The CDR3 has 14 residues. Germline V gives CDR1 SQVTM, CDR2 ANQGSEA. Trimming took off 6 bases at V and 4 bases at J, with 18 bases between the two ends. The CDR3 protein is CSVGGEVTFTEAFF. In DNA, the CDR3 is TGCAGCGTCGGGGGCGAGGTCACTTTCACTGAAGCTTTCTTT.

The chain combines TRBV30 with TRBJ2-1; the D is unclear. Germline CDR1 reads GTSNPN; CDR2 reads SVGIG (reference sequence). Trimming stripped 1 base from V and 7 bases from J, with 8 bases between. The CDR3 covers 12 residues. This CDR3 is CAWSASENEQFF. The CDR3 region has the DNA TGTGCCTGGAGTGCCTCCGAGAATGAGCAGTTCTTC.

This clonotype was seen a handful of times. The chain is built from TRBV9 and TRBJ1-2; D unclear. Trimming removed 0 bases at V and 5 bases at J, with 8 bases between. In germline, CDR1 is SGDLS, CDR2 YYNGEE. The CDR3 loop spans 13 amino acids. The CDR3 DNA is TGTGCCAGCAGCGTAGATGGGGAGTATGGCTACACCTTC. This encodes CASSVDGEYGYTF.

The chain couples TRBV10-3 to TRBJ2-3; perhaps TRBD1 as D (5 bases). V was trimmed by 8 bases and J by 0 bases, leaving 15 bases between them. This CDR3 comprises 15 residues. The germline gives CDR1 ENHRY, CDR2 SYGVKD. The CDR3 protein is CAIQLQGNSTDTQYF. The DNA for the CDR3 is TGTGCCATCCAACTGCAGGGTAATAGCACAGATACGCAGTATTTT.

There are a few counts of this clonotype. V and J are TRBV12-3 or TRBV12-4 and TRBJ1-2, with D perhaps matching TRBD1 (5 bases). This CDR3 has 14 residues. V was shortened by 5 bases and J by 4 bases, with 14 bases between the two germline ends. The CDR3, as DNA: TGTGCCAGCAGTCCAGGGACCGACATCTATGGCTACACCTTC. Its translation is CASSPGTDIYGYTF.

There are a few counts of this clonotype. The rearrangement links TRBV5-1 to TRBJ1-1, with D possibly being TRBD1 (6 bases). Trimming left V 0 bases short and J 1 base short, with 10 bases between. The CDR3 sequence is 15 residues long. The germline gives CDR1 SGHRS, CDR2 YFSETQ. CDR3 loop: CASSLVGRGNTEAFF. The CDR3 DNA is TGCGCCAGCAGCTTGGTGGGCAGGGGGAACACTGAAGCTTTCTTT.

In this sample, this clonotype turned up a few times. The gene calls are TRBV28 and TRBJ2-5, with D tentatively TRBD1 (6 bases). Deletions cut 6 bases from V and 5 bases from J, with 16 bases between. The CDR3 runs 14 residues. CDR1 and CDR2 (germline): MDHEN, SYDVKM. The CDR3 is CASRSRQVGETQYF. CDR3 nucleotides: TGTGCCAGCAGATCAAGACAGGTCGGCGAGACCCAGTACTTC.

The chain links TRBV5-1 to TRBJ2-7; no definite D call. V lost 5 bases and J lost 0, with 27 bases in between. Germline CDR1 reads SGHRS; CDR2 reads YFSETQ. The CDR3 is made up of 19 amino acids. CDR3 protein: CASRLTPLDRTENSYEQYF. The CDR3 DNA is TGCGCCAGCAGACTGACCCCGCTGGATCGGACGGAAAACTCCTACGAGCAGTACTTC.

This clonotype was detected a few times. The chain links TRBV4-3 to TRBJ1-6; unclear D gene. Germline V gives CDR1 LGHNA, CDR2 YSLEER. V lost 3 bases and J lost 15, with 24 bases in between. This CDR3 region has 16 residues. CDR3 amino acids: CASSQEVGARNRFLHF. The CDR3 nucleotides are TGCGCCAGCAGCCAGGAAGTGGGAGCTAGAAATCGATTCCTCCACTTT.

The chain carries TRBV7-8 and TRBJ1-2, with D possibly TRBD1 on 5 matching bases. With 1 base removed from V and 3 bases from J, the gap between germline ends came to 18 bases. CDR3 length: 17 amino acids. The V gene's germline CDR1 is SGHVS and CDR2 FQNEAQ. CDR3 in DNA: TGTGCCAGCAGCTTAGATCTAGTGGGGGTGGGATACTATGGCTACACCTTC. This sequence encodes CASSLDLVGVGYYGYTF.